The 21 T cell receptor beta chains reported below all come from one sample, sequenced in a study of blood T cell repertoires in COVID-19. Assay: immunoSEQ multiplex PCR; the TCRdb copy retains only in-frame clones and omits some. The repertoire includes about 190,000 clones, about 80% of them detected once, and about 8% sits in the top ten. The sequencing input was peripheral blood. The receptor source for this set is an older woman with COVID-19, enrolled during active disease.

The chain combines TRBV27 with TRBJ2-3, with 15 bases that match TRBD2. V was pared by 3 bases and J by 6 bases, with 10 bases of the junction left unmatched. The CDR3 loop spans 18 amino acids. Germline V gene lookup returns CDR1 MNHEY and CDR2 SMNVEV (reference sequence). CDR3 nucleotide sequence: TGTGCCAGCAGTTTCGGTTGGGGACTAGCGGGAGGTGCGGATACGCAGTATTTT. Translating it yields CASSFGWGLAGGADTQYF.

The chain recombines TRBV7-3 with TRBJ1-1; TRBD1 is a possible D gene (5 bases). This CDR3 region has 14 residues. Germline values: CDR1 SGHTA, CDR2 FQGTGA. Between the trimmed V and J ends, which lost 1 base and 3 bases, there was a span of 9 bases. This chain's CDR3 is CASSLRTGDTEAFF. Here the CDR3 DNA reads TGTGCCAGCAGCTTAAGGACGGGGGACACTGAAGCTTTCTTT.

J is TRBJ2-3 and V is TRBV7-8, with 8 nucleotides matching TRBD2. Germline V gene sequence: CDR1 SGHVS, CDR2 FQNEAQ. The V segment lost 5 bases and the J segment 4 bases; nucleotides outside the gene matches: 8. CDR3 length equals 15 residues. The DNA for the CDR3 is TGTGCCAGCAGCATTACGGGGGGGGACCCAGATACGCAGTATTTT. Residues: CASSITGGDPDTQYF.

V usage is TRBV29-1 and J usage is TRBJ1-1; D is uncertain. Deletions cut 4 bases from V and 4 bases from J, with 13 bases between. Germline V gene sequence: CDR1 SQVTM, CDR2 ANQGSEA. The CDR3 sequence is 13 residues long. The CDR3 loop is CSVAGPGGTEAFF. The CDR3 DNA is TGCAGCGTTGCCGGACCTGGAGGCACTGAAGCTTTCTTT.

The chain joins TRBV11-2 to TRBJ2-1; 10 bases line up with TRBD2. The CDR3 length is 17 residues. Germline values: CDR1 SGHAT, CDR2 FQNNGV. Trimming at V came to 1 base and at J to 6 bases, leaving 9 bases not matched to a gene. DNA for the CDR3: TGTGCCAGCAGCTTAGCGCGCCTAGCGGGAGTCGTCAATGAGCAGTTCTTC. It is translated as CASSLARLAGVVNEQFF.

This rearrangement joins TRBV4-2 to TRBJ2-1, with unresolved D. The length of the CDR3 is 14 residues. Germline values: CDR1 LGHNA, CDR2 YNFKEQ. The V and J ends lost 1 base and 6 bases respectively, with 10 bases between them. The CDR3 DNA reads TGTGCCAGCAGCCAAGCCCCCCCAGGCAATGAGCAGTTCTTC. Amino acids: CASSQAPPGNEQFF.

This chain uses TRBV7-2 with TRBJ2-2, with TRBD2 as a possible D gene (6 bases). The CDR3 spans 16 residues. V was clipped by 3 bases and J by 4 bases, with 15 bases between them. Germline V gene lookup returns CDR1 SGHTA and CDR2 FQGNSA. CDR3 sequence: CASSFRRGRGTGELFF. The CDR3, as DNA: TGTGCCAGCAGCTTCCGGCGAGGGCGGGGCACCGGGGAGCTGTTTTTT.

The chain links TRBV10-3 to TRBJ1-3; tentative D call: TRBD1 (5 bases). In germline, CDR1 is ENHRY, CDR2 SYGVKD. This CDR3 is 17 amino acids long. The V and J ends lost 3 bases and 2 bases respectively, with 17 bases between them. In DNA form, the CDR3 reads TGTGCCATCAGTGATTTCCGACAGTCAAGAGCTGGAAACACCATATATTTT. It specifies CAISDFRQSRAGNTIYF.

The CDR3 nucleotides read TGTGCCAGCGGGCGCAGGACTTTAAACACCATATATTTT. It specifies CASGRRTLNTIYF. V and J are TRBV28 and TRBJ1-3; D is uncertain. The V gene lost 8 bases and the J gene lost 6 bases, with 14 bases spanning the gap. This CDR3 contains 13 residues. In germline, CDR1 is MDHEN, CDR2 SYDVKM.

The rearrangement uses TRBV23-1 and TRBJ1-2; no firm D call. TRBV23-1 is noted as an ORF with a role that remains uncertain. The CDR3 sequence is 14 residues long. V shed 2 bases and J shed 0 bases, with 7 bases lying between them. The CDR3 sequence is CASSQTASNYGYTF. In DNA, the CDR3 is TGCGCCAGCAGTCAAACAGCTTCTAACTATGGCTACACCTTC.

This clone was seen only once. This sequence joins TRBV9 and TRBJ2-1; 10 bases fit TRBD1. The CDR3 length is 15 residues. V shed 4 bases, J shed 4 bases, and the junction held 5 bases outside the gene matches. The germline V gene has CDR1 SGDLS and CDR2 YYNGEE. The CDR3 region is CASSPGQGRYNEQFF. The CDR3, as DNA: TGTGCCAGCAGCCCGGGACAGGGGAGGTACAATGAGCAGTTCTTC.

V usage is TRBV2 and J usage is TRBJ1-2; D gene ambiguous. The CDR3 loop spans 15 amino acids. The germline V gene has CDR1 SNHLY and CDR2 FYNNEI. V lost 6 bases to trimming and J lost 1 base, with 15 bases between them. The CDR3 sequence: CASREGGRGNYGYTF. The DNA of the CDR3 is TGTGCCAGCAGAGAGGGAGGGCGGGGTAACTATGGCTACACCTTC.

Notes on this clone: Distinct nucleotide sequences in the sample also encode this CDR3. This sequence joins TRBV5-1 and TRBJ1-2; 10 bases align to TRBD1. CDR1 and CDR2 (germline): SGHRS, YFSETQ. V lost 2 bases to trimming and J lost 6 bases; unmatched junction nucleotides: 4. This CDR3 region has 14 residues. For the CDR3, the DNA is TGCGCCAGCAGCTTAGGTGACAGGGGGCATGGCTACACCTTC. Translating gives CASSLGDRGHGYTF.

This clone has a handful of counts. This chain connects TRBV7-3 to TRBJ2-1, with TRBD2 identical over 12 bases. V shed 1 base and J 9 bases; nucleotides not matched to a gene: 16. CDR1 is SGHTA, CDR2 FQGTGA, per germline. This CDR3 region has 19 residues. The CDR3 sequence: CASSLNGPGLAGWAVEQFF. CDR3 bases: TGTGCCAGCAGCTTAAATGGACCCGGACTAGCGGGGTGGGCCGTTGAGCAGTTCTTC.

This sequence joins TRBV28 and TRBJ1-6; 7 bases match TRBD1. The germline V gene has CDR1 MDHEN and CDR2 SYDVKM. The length of the CDR3 is 19 residues. Trimming at V came to 5 bases and at J to 0 bases, leaving 13 bases not matched to a gene. CDR3 sequence (DNA): TGTGCCAGCAGTGGCCCGGGACAGAACCTTAACTCCTATAATTCACCCCTCCACTTT. Protein: CASSGPGQNLNSYNSPLHF.

The chain combines TRBV28 with TRBJ1-5; TRBD1 matches at 8 bases. V dropped 5 bases and J dropped 3; count of bases not matched to a gene: 9. This CDR3 comprises 16 residues. Germline loops: CDR1 MDHEN, CDR2 SYDVKM. The CDR3 DNA is TGTGCCAGCAGTCTCCGACAGGGGACGAACAATCAGCCCCAGCATTTT. Its protein is CASSLRQGTNNQPQHF.

The V and J genes are TRBV5-6 and TRBJ1-3; D might be TRBD1 (6 bases). The CDR3 sequence is 17 residues long. Germline assignment: CDR1 SGHDT and CDR2 YYEEEE. Deletions cut 3 bases from V and 0 bases from J, with 16 bases between. This CDR3 is CASSYAPTGHSGNTIYF. The CDR3 DNA is TGTGCCAGCAGCTACGCCCCCACAGGGCACTCTGGAAACACCATATATTTT. Supplemented by reference TRBV5-6 and TRBJ1-3, the full variable domain reads DAGVTQSPTHLIKTRGQQVTLRCSPKSGHDTVSWYQQALGQGPQFIFQYYEEEERQRGNFPDRFSGHQFPNYSSELNVNALLLGDSALYLCASSYAPTGHSGNTIYFGEGSWLTVV.

This chain connects TRBV7-9 to TRBJ1-6; 9 bases fit TRBD1. Germline V CDR1 and CDR2: SEHNR, FQNEAQ (reference sequence). V trimming: 5 bases; J trimming: 5 bases; junction bases outside the gene matches: 4. This CDR3 is 15 amino acids long. This CDR3 reads CASSPGQGNNSPLHF. As DNA, the CDR3 is TGTGCCAGCAGCCCGGGACAGGGAAATAATTCACCCCTCCACTTT. The full variable domain, completed using reference TRBV7-9 and TRBJ1-6, is DTGVSQNPRHKITKRGQNVTFRCDPISEHNRLYWYRQTLGQGPEFLTYFQNEAQLEKSRLLSDRFSAERPKGSFSTLEIQRTEQGDSAMYLCASSPGQGNNSPLHFGNGTRLTVT.

The chain carries TRBV4-1 and TRBJ2-7; 7 nucleotides line up with TRBD2. Trimming removed 4 bases from V and 3 bases from J; junction bases left unmatched: 9. Per germline, CDR1 MGHRA and CDR2 YSYEKL. This CDR3 has 15 residues. The CDR3 here is CASSLASGSGYEQYF. DNA of the CDR3: TGCGCCAGCAGCCTGGCTAGCGGTTCCGGCTACGAGCAGTACTTC.

CDR3 coding DNA: TGTGCCAGCCGACCGGGACTCTCGTCCGAGCAGTACGTC. It yields the protein CASRPGLSSEQYV. The V gene is TRBV6-6, the J gene TRBJ2-7; D is possibly TRBD2 (6 bases). Trimming left V 8 bases short and J 6 bases short, with 17 bases between. Germline V CDR1 and CDR2: MNHNY, SVGAGI (reference sequence). The CDR3 runs 13 residues.

V and J are TRBV5-4 and TRBJ2-1; 7 nucleotides align to TRBD2. In germline, CDR1 is SGHNT, CDR2 YYREEE (reference sequence). The length of the CDR3 is 16 residues. Losses at the gene ends were 4 bases for V and 2 bases for J; bases not matched to a gene: 9. In DNA, the CDR3 is TGTGCCAGCAGCCCGAAGTCGGCGGGGGCCTACAATGAGCAGTTCTTC. Translated, it gives CASSPKSAGAYNEQFF.